The clone carrying this T cell receptor (beta chain) was counted once. Its antigen is still unknown. Several immunoSEQ 96-well plates shared each subset's DNA, each plate a replicate. Profiled with immunoSEQ multiplex PCR; TCRdb holds only in-frame clones, not every one. The table shows about 580,000 clones, with roughly 98% occurring only once. The data were taken from a study of shared clonotypes between healthy human individuals. Study-level background: The plates for each donor numbered three CD4 naive, three CD4 memory, two CD8 naive and one CD8 memory.

Study-level findings and limits: Clonotype sharing among donors, it was expected, would be affected by sequencing depth. Memory subsets had estimated richness that was generally smaller than that of naive subsets.

Germline loops: CDR1 LNHNV, CDR2 YYDKDF (reference sequence). V shed 0 bases and J shed 5 bases, with 16 bases lying between them. This CDR3 is 16 amino acids long. Naive CD8 isolation took CD45RO-negative cells positively selected for CCR7 and excluded terminally differentiated effector memory CD45RA+ cells. The J gene is TRBJ1-1, the V gene TRBV15, with D possibly being TRBD1 (5 bases). The receptor's source is a young man in good health. Material for sequencing was naive CD8+ T cells sorted from blood. DNA for the CDR3: TGTGCCACCAGCAGAGATTCCCCCAGGGACGATACTGAAGCTTTCTTT. Its translation is CATSRDSPRDDTEAFF.